Each of the 7 T cell receptor beta chains below was sequenced from the same sample in a study of T cells in Graves' hyperthyroidism and ophthalmopathy (dated by TCRdb to about 2019). Library preparation employed multiplex PCR. These reads were obtained on an Illumina HiSeq 2000. Amplification of TCR beta CDR3 regions was carried out from RNA transcripts. The first round of RT-PCR for the TCR CDR3 was performed with the HTBI primer set and the Qiagen OneStep RT-PCR kit. Using fastp at Q25 and MiXCR, TCRdb reprocessed the public reads and kept productive beta chains. Each CDR3 protein appears once, grouped with its most common genes and DNA. The sample table holds tens of thousands of distinct CDR3 sequences, of which around 53% were seen once. Of the sample, 2.5% to 3.5% is held by the ten largest clones. The sequenced sample was blood. Receptors originate from a woman aged 55 to 70 with Graves' ophthalmopathy.

This clonotype was seen repeatedly, ten times or more. V is TRBV6-1 and J is TRBJ2-3; D may be TRBD2 (5 bases). Germline loops: CDR1 MNHNS, CDR2 SASEGT. Deletions cut 7 bases from V and 1 base from J, with 9 bases between. The CDR3 runs 13 residues. The CDR3, as DNA: TGTGCCAGCACCGAGGAGGGCACAGATACGCAGTATTTT. Its translation: CASTEEGTDTQYF.

This clonotype was counted ten times or more. Germline is not matched at one junction end, which may reflect a read error. The chain uses TRBV7-2 and TRBJ2-7, with 8 bases matching TRBD1. Germline V gene lookup returns CDR1 SGHTA and CDR2 FQGNSA. The CDR3 sequence is 13 residues long. This CDR3 is CANSVNLGTGVYF. CDR3 sequence (DNA): TGTGCCAACAGCGTAAACCTTGGGACAGGAGTGTACTTC. The variable domain in full, completed from reference TRBV7-2 and TRBJ2-7, reads GAGVSQSPSNKVTEKGKDVELRCDPISGHTALYWYRQSLGQGLEFLIYFQGNSAPDKSGLPSDRFSAERTGGSVSTLTIQRTQQEDSAVYLCANSVNLGTGVYFGPGTRLTVT.

This chain joins TRBV29-1 and TRBJ2-7; D unclear. The germline V gene encodes CDR1 SQVTM and CDR2 ANQGSEA. V gave up 2 bases and J gave up 6 bases, with 11 bases separating them. This CDR3 has 12 amino acids. This chain's CDR3 is CSVELGAREQYF. The CDR3 DNA sequence: TGCAGCGTTGAACTGGGTGCGCGCGAGCAGTACTTC.

Here the CDR3 DNA reads TGTGCCAGCAAAAGCAGAGAGTACAATGAGCAGTTCTTC. Translating it yields CASKSREYNEQFF. The gene calls are TRBV2 and TRBJ2-1; D uncertain. The CDR3 spans 13 residues. Trimming removed 7 bases at V and 4 bases at J, with 11 bases between. Germline lookup yields CDR1 SNHLY and CDR2 FYNNEI.

The chain recombines TRBV28 with TRBJ2-2; TRBD2 aligns across 7 bases. The V segment lost 10 bases and the J segment 2 bases; nucleotides outside the gene matches: 19. The CDR3 is 18 amino acids. The germline V gene encodes CDR1 MDHEN and CDR2 SYDVKM. The CDR3 loop reads CATNTPAGGSGNTGELFF. The DNA for the CDR3 is TGTGCCACCAACACACCCGCCGGGGGGAGCGGCAACACCGGGGAGCTGTTTTTT. Supplemented by reference TRBV28 and TRBJ2-2, the full variable domain reads DVKVTQSSRYLVKRTGEKVFLECVQDMDHENMFWYRQDPGLGLRLIYFSYDVKMKEKGDIPEGYSVSREKKERFSLILESASTNQTSMYLCATNTPAGGSGNTGELFFGEGSRLTVL.

This clonotype was seen a single time. The rearrangement links TRBV28 to TRBJ1-2; D not resolved. CDR1 is MDHEN and CDR2 is SYDVKM in the germline V gene. Deletions cut 4 bases from V and 4 bases from J, with 13 bases between. The CDR3 sequence is 14 residues long. CDR3 protein: CASSSSGVGYGYTF. The CDR3, as DNA: TGTGCCAGCAGTTCATCAGGTGTAGGCTATGGCTACACCTTC.

This clonotype was recorded many times. The CDR3 DNA is TGTGCCAGCAGTTTACACGGAACCTACGAGCAGTACTTC. Amino acids: CASSLHGTYEQYF. This sequence joins TRBV27 and TRBJ2-7; D is unclear. Per the germline V gene, CDR1 is MNHEY and CDR2 is SMNVEV (reference sequence). V was shortened by 2 bases and J by 2 bases, with 7 bases between the two germline ends. This CDR3 region has 13 residues.